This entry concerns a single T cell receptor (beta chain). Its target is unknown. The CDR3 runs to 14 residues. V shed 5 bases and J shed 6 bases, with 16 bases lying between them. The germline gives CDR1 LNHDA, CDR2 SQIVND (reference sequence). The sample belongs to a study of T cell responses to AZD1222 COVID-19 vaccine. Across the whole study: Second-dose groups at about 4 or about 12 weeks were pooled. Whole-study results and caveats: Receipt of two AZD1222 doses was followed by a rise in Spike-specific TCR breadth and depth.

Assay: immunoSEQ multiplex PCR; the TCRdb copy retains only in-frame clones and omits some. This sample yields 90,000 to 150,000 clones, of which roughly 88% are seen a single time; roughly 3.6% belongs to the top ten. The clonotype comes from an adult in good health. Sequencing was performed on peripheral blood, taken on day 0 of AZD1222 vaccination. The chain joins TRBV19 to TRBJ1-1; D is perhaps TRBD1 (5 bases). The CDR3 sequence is CASSPPGHHSEAFF. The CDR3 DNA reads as TGTGCCAGTAGTCCCCCTGGACACCACTCTGAAGCTTTCTTT.